These 10 T cell receptor beta chains were sequenced from one sample in a study of cytomegalovirus exposure and HLA in healthy donors. PCR employed 60 Vbeta and 13 Jbeta primers. TCRdb's table, derived via immunoSEQ multiplex PCR, lists solely in-frame clones and lacks some. The table shows around 120,000 clones, with roughly three quarters occurring only once. The source material was PBMCs. These receptors originate from a man aged 25-45 years in good health and CMV-seropositive.

The chain links TRBV4-2 to TRBJ2-7; D is uncertain. V lost 6 bases, J lost 5 bases, and 20 bases lay in between. This CDR3 region has 15 residues. Per germline, CDR1 LGHNA and CDR2 YNFKEQ. CDR3 amino acids: CASRANLYPGNEQYF. CDR3 sequence (DNA): TGTGCCAGCAGAGCCAATCTGTACCCGGGTAACGAGCAGTACTTC.

V gene TRBV6-7 combines with J gene TRBJ1-1; D not resolved. TRBV6-7 is an open reading frame, and its role is uncertain. The germline V and J ends were trimmed by 2 bases and 1 base, with 14 bases remaining between them. CDR3 length: 16 residues. In DNA, the CDR3 is TGTGCCAGCAGTTACCATCCTGCGGGGAAGAACACTGAAGCTTTCTTT. It yields the protein CASSYHPAGKNTEAFF.

CDR3 coding DNA: TGCGCCAGCAGCTTGGTCTTCCGAGCCTCTGGAAACACCATATATTTT. Translating gives CASSLVFRASGNTIYF. The V call is TRBV5-1, the J call TRBJ1-3; D call uncertain. V was pared by 0 bases and J by 0 bases, with 10 bases between. The CDR3 has 16 residues. The V gene's germline CDR1 is SGHRS and CDR2 YFSETQ.

This rearrangement joins TRBV7-9 to TRBJ2-5; possibly TRBD2 for D (6 bases). The CDR3 extends over 14 amino acids. V was clipped by 0 bases and J by 3 bases, with 8 bases between them. CDR1 and CDR2 (germline): SEHNR, FQNEAQ (reference sequence). The DNA of the CDR3 is TGTGCCAGCAGCTTAGCGGCTAGCGAAGAGACCCAGTACTTC. It encodes CASSLAASEETQYF.

The CDR3 bases are TGTGCCAGCAGTGAATATAAGGGGGCGAAGGGAAAACTGTTTTTT. This codes for CASSEYKGAKGKLFF. V gene TRBV25-1 combines with J gene TRBJ1-4; 7 positions agree with TRBD1. The length of the CDR3 is 15 residues. Germline V gene sequence: CDR1 MGHDK, CDR2 SYGVNS. After removal of 0 bases from V and 10 bases from J, the junction contained 8 bases not matched to a gene. The full variable domain, rest sourced from reference TRBV25-1 and TRBJ1-4, is EADIYQTPRYLVIGTGKKITLECSQTMGHDKMYWYQQDPGMELHLIHYSYGVNSTEKGDLSSESTVSRIRTEHFPLTLESARPSHTSQYLCASSEYKGAKGKLFFGSGTQLSVL.

A few counts support this clone. The V call is TRBV4-2, the J call TRBJ2-3; 11 bases align to TRBD2. The CDR3 runs 15 residues. The V and J ends lost 4 bases and 2 bases, in that order; junction bases with no gene match: 2. Germline V gives CDR1 LGHNA, CDR2 YNFKEQ. The CDR3 spells CASSPGLADTDTQYF. As DNA, the CDR3 is TGTGCCAGCAGCCCGGGACTAGCGGACACAGATACGCAGTATTTT.

In this sample, this clone turned up a few times. The chain employs TRBV25-1 and TRBJ1-3, with a weak D call TRBD1 (5 bases). This CDR3 contains 13 residues. The V and J ends lost 4 bases and 4 bases respectively, with 8 bases between them. Germline CDR1 and CDR2: MGHDK and SYGVNS. The CDR3 loop is CASSGPGGNTIYF. CDR3 DNA sequence: TGTGCCAGCAGTGGCCCAGGGGGAAACACCATATATTTT.

This chain connects TRBV7-9 to TRBJ1-1, with 7 bases aligning to TRBD1. The CDR3 spans 15 residues. CDR1 is SEHNR, CDR2 FQNEAQ, per germline (reference sequence). J gave up 0 bases and V 1 base, and 2 bases lay outside the gene matches. The CDR3 nucleotides read TGTGCCAGCAGCTTAGGTACAGGGGTGAACACTGAAGCTTTCTTT. Residues: CASSLGTGVNTEAFF.

The chain couples TRBV5-5 to TRBJ2-2, with D tentatively TRBD2 (6 bases). The germline gives CDR1 SGHKS, CDR2 YYEKEE (reference sequence). The V end was cut by 4 bases, the J end by 4 bases, with 14 bases between. CDR3 length equals 15 residues. CDR3 DNA: TGTGCCAGCAGCCCAGTGGGGGGAGCCACCGGGGAGCTGTTTTTT. This gives the protein CASSPVGGATGELFF.

This clone was seen a single time. The chain carries TRBV7-9 and TRBJ2-1; TRBD2 agrees at 10 bases. V shed 4 bases, J shed 4 bases, and the junction held 10 bases outside the gene matches. Germline V gene data show CDR1 as SEHNR and CDR2 as FQNEAQ (reference sequence). The CDR3 extends over 17 amino acids. The CDR3 DNA sequence: TGTGCCAGCAGCTCAACAGCGGGGGGGGCAAGTTACAATGAGCAGTTCTTC. The encoded protein is CASSSTAGGASYNEQFF.